What follows are 29 T cell receptor beta chains derived from one specimen sequenced in a study of blood T cell repertoires in COVID-19. Using immunoSEQ multiplex PCR, the repertoire was profiled, and TCRdb retains in-frame clones only, with some absent. The table records around 190,000 clones, 83% of them present only once. Material for sequencing was peripheral blood. Receptors originate from a woman between 70 and 85 years old with COVID-19, enrolled during active disease.

The chain links TRBV24-1 to TRBJ2-2, with TRBD1 as a possible D gene (6 bases). The CDR3 extends over 15 amino acids. Between the trimmed V and J ends, which lost 6 bases and 2 bases, there was a span of 12 bases. Germline V lookup: CDR1 KGHDR, CDR2 SFDVKD. The CDR3 loop is CATSNGQINTGELFF. CDR3 sequence (DNA): TGTGCCACCAGTAACGGACAGATCAACACCGGGGAGCTGTTTTTT.

This chain connects TRBV25-1 to TRBJ1-1, with TRBD1 identical over 7 bases. V lost 6 bases, J lost 5 bases, and 9 bases stayed unmatched. CDR1 MGHDK and CDR2 SYGVNS come from the germline V gene. CDR3 size: 14 residues. As DNA, the CDR3 is TGTGCCAGCAGCCCTAGACAGGGTGGAACTGAAGCTTTCTTT. Amino acid sequence: CASSPRQGGTEAFF.

This rearrangement joins TRBV19 to TRBJ2-2, with 11 positions matching TRBD2. This CDR3 has 16 residues. V lost 3 bases to trimming and J lost 6 bases; unmatched junction nucleotides: 6. The germline gives CDR1 LNHDA, CDR2 SQIVND (reference sequence). The CDR3 is CASSILTSGIAGELFF. The CDR3 region has the DNA TGTGCCAGTAGTATCCTGACTAGCGGGATTGCCGGGGAGCTGTTTTTT.

Only a few counts were recorded for this clone. The chain carries TRBV28 and TRBJ1-5; the D is unclear. The CDR3 loop spans 15 amino acids. Deletions cut 5 bases from V and 4 bases from J, with 15 bases between. CDR1 MDHEN and CDR2 SYDVKM come from the germline V gene. CDR3 DNA sequence: TGTGCCAGCAGTCGGCGGGGTAATGGAAATCAGCCCCAGCATTTT. Translating gives CASSRRGNGNQPQHF.

The rearrangement uses TRBV6-2 or TRBV6-3 and TRBJ1-5; D is uncertain. The CDR3 is made up of 13 amino acids. Germline V gene lookup returns CDR1 MNHEY and CDR2 SVGEGT. V was clipped by 1 base and J by 5 bases, with 6 bases between them. CDR3 DNA: TGTGCCAGCAGTTACTTCGGGGATCAGCCCCAGCATTTT. Protein product: CASSYFGDQPQHF.

This clone turned up a few times. Distinct nucleotide sequences in the sample also encode this CDR3. J is TRBJ1-5 and V is TRBV6-2 or TRBV6-3; 10 positions match TRBD1. Germline lookup yields CDR1 MNHEY and CDR2 SVGEGT. The CDR3 loop spans 15 amino acids. J was trimmed by 4 bases and V by 2 bases; bases with no gene match: 2. The CDR3 DNA follows: TGTGCCAGCAGTTACCCGGGACAGGGGAATCAGCCCCAGCATTTT. It yields the protein CASSYPGQGNQPQHF.

The J gene is TRBJ2-1, the V gene TRBV5-4; 11 bases are a match to TRBD2. Germline V gene sequence: CDR1 SGHNT, CDR2 YYREEE (reference sequence). The CDR3 contains 16 residues. J was trimmed by 6 bases and V by 0 bases; bases with no gene match: 5. In DNA form, the CDR3 reads TGTGCCAGCAGCTTGGCGACTAGCGGGATGGGCAATGAGCAGTTCTTC. Residues: CASSLATSGMGNEQFF.

V gene TRBV11-3 combines with J gene TRBJ2-5; D is perhaps TRBD1 (6 bases). Germline CDR1 and CDR2: SGHNT and YENEEA. The V and J ends lost 5 bases and 5 bases respectively, with 12 bases between them. This CDR3 region has 13 residues. The CDR3 DNA is TGTGCCAGCAGCCCAAGGGGGTCGGAGACCCAGTACTTC. It specifies CASSPRGSETQYF. Full variable domain (outside the CDR3, taken from reference TRBV11-3 and TRBJ2-5): EAGVVQSPRYKIIEKKQPVAFWCNPISGHNTLYWYLQNLGQGPELLIRYENEEAVDDSQLPKDRFSAERLKGVDSTLKIQPAELGDSAVYLCASSPRGSETQYFGPGTRLLVL.

This rearrangement joins TRBV24-1 to TRBJ1-5, with 9 positions matching TRBD1. The CDR3 extends over 16 amino acids. The germline gives CDR1 KGHDR, CDR2 SFDVKD. The trim removed 4 bases at V and 6 bases at J, leaving 9 bases unmatched. This CDR3 is CATSDIGQGFGQPQHF. The CDR3 DNA sequence: TGTGCCACCAGTGACATTGGACAGGGGTTTGGTCAGCCCCAGCATTTT.

CDR3 DNA sequence: TGTGCCAGCAGTGCAATGGGGAGGGGAATTGTGAACACTGAAGCTTTCTTT. This encodes CASSAMGRGIVNTEAFF. This chain joins TRBV6-1 and TRBJ1-1, with D possibly matching TRBD1 (5 bases). Between the trimmed V and J ends, which lost 4 bases and 0 bases, there was a span of 18 bases. The CDR3 consists of 17 residues. Germline V gene data show CDR1 as MNHNS and CDR2 as SASEGT.

About this clone: In the same sample, other DNA sequences code for this CDR3. The chain uses TRBV5-1 and TRBJ2-1; 7 nucleotides align to TRBD2. This CDR3 has 15 residues. V dropped 0 bases and J dropped 0; count of bases not matched to a gene: 0. Germline V gives CDR1 SGHRS, CDR2 YFSETQ. The CDR3 loop reads CASSLGGSSYNEQFF. DNA of the CDR3: TGCGCCAGCAGCTTGGGCGGGAGCTCCTACAATGAGCAGTTCTTC.

This rearrangement joins TRBV6-2 or TRBV6-3 to TRBJ1-6, with D possibly TRBD1 on 5 matching bases. Germline V gene sequence: CDR1 MNHEY, CDR2 SVGEGT. The CDR3 loop spans 14 amino acids. V dropped 2 bases and J dropped 12 bases, with 14 bases sitting between them. The chain's CDR3 is CASSYGGAIIPLHF. DNA for the CDR3: TGTGCCAGCAGTTACGGCGGGGCGATTATACCCCTCCACTTT.

The gene calls are TRBV5-1 and TRBJ2-5, with D perhaps TRBD1 (5 bases). The CDR3 is 15 residues long. V lost 4 bases and J 5 bases, leaving 18 bases between the germline ends. Looked up from germline, CDR1 is SGHRS and CDR2 is YFSETQ. CDR3 in DNA: TGCGCCAGCAGCCCTGGAAGGGGCGTCCGGGAGACCCAGTACTTC. Protein product: CASSPGRGVRETQYF.

J is TRBJ1-1 and V is TRBV5-6; a weak D match, TRBD1 (6 bases). Germline CDR1 SGHDT, CDR2 YYEEEE. V was pared by 5 bases and J by 2 bases, with 13 bases between. The CDR3 has 14 residues. In DNA form, the CDR3 reads TGTGCCAGCAGACTTAACAGGGCTAACACTGAAGCTTTCTTT. This codes for CASRLNRANTEAFF.

This chain uses TRBV28 with TRBJ2-1; TRBD2 agrees at 10 bases. The V gene's germline CDR1 is MDHEN and CDR2 SYDVKM. The CDR3 has 15 residues. Trimming took 6 bases from V and 8 from J; bases not matched to a gene: 10. This chain's CDR3 is CASSRLAGDLYEQFF. The CDR3 coding sequence is TGTGCCAGCAGCCGACTAGCGGGTGATTTATATGAGCAGTTCTTC.

CDR3 sequence reads: CATSDLAGGRSEQFF. Written as DNA, the CDR3 is TGTGCCACCAGTGATTTAGCGGGAGGGAGAAGTGAGCAGTTCTTC. This sequence joins TRBV24-1 and TRBJ2-1, with 10 bases fitting TRBD2. Germline CDR1 and CDR2: KGHDR and SFDVKD. The J segment lost 9 bases and the V segment lost 1 base, leaving 5 bases of the junction unmatched. The CDR3 runs 15 residues.

This chain connects TRBV11-2 to TRBJ1-5, with D uncertain. The CDR3 totals 15 residues. Trimming took off 0 bases at V and 6 bases at J, with 12 bases between the two ends. Per germline, CDR1 SGHAT and CDR2 FQNNGV. CDR3 bases: TGTGCCAGCAGCTTAGACGGAACAGCGGGTCAGCCCCAGCATTTT. Its protein is CASSLDGTAGQPQHF.

V is TRBV27 and J is TRBJ1-2; 7 bases are a match to TRBD1. CDR1 MNHEY and CDR2 SMNVEV come from the germline V gene (reference sequence). V dropped 5 bases and J dropped 7; count of bases not matched to a gene: 10. This CDR3 has 14 amino acids. The CDR3 DNA reads TGTGCCAGCAGTCTAGGGGCAGGGGGTTTTGGCTACACCTTC. It specifies CASSLGAGGFGYTF.

This rearrangement joins TRBV4-2 to TRBJ2-5; 10 positions agree with TRBD2. Per germline, CDR1 LGHNA and CDR2 YNFKEQ. The CDR3 has 17 amino acids. Unmatched junction bases numbered 8, after V lost 0 bases and J lost 4 bases. This CDR3 reads CASSQDSSGRFGETQYF. The CDR3, as DNA: TGTGCCAGCAGCCAAGATTCTAGCGGGAGATTTGGAGAGACCCAGTACTTC.

The V and J genes are TRBV28 and TRBJ2-2; TRBD2 matches 7 bases. With 3 bases clipped from V and 6 bases from J, the junction kept 7 bases outside the gene matches. The CDR3 has 15 residues. CDR1 is MDHEN and CDR2 is SYDVKM in the germline V gene. DNA for the CDR3: TGTGCCAGCAGTTTTAGCGGGCCCCAACCCGGGGAGCTGTTTTTT. Its translation: CASSFSGPQPGELFF. Complete variable domain (other parts from reference TRBV28 and TRBJ2-2): DVKVTQSSRYLVKRTGEKVFLECVQDMDHENMFWYRQDPGLGLRLIYFSYDVKMKEKGDIPEGYSVSREKKERFSLILESASTNQTSMYLCASSFSGPQPGELFFGEGSRLTVL.

This chain uses TRBV27 with TRBJ2-1; 10 bases are shared with TRBD2. J was trimmed by 0 bases and V by 6 bases; bases with no gene match: 8. Germline V lookup: CDR1 MNHEY, CDR2 SMNVEV (reference sequence). The CDR3 is 17 amino acids. Here the CDR3 reads CASSREGLAPSYNEQFF. The CDR3 DNA is TGTGCCAGCAGCCGAGAGGGACTAGCGCCCTCCTACAATGAGCAGTTCTTC.

The chain recombines TRBV7-8 with TRBJ2-7; 11 nucleotides agree with TRBD2. J lost 7 bases, V lost 5 bases, and 13 bases had no gene match. Germline values: CDR1 SGHVS, CDR2 FQNEAQ. The CDR3 runs 16 residues. The chain's CDR3 is CASSTGSLAGVREQYF. The CDR3 nucleotides read TGTGCCAGCAGCACAGGGTCACTAGCGGGAGTGCGAGAGCAGTACTTC.

This clone was detected only once. The genes are TRBV11-2 and TRBJ2-2; D ambiguous. The CDR3 is 14 amino acids. Germline values: CDR1 SGHAT, CDR2 FQNNGV. The V end was cut by 0 bases, the J end by 5 bases, with 7 bases between. CDR3 sequence (DNA): TGTGCCAGCAGCTTAGATTTTTCTACCGGGGAGCTGTTTTTT. Translating it yields CASSLDFSTGELFF.

This sequence joins TRBV14 and TRBJ2-1, with 10 positions matching TRBD1. Trimming at V came to 4 bases and at J to 9 bases, leaving 6 bases not matched to a gene. Germline-derived CDR1 and CDR2 are SGHDN and FVKESK. The CDR3 spans 14 residues. CDR3 in DNA: TGTGCCAGCAGCCTCCGACAGGGGGCTAGTGAGCAGTTCTTC. It is translated as CASSLRQGASEQFF.

CDR3 loop: CASSLEKRTQYF. The CDR3 DNA reads as TGTGCCAGCAGCTTAGAAAAGCGTACCCAGTACTTC. The rearrangement links TRBV7-2 to TRBJ2-5, with unresolved D. Germline V gene sequence: CDR1 SGHTA, CDR2 FQGNSA. The CDR3 length is 12 residues. With 1 base removed from V and 8 bases from J, the gap between germline ends came to 8 bases.

This clone was detected a few times. This chain uses TRBV7-9 with TRBJ2-4; D perhaps matches TRBD2 (6 bases). Germline V gene lookup returns CDR1 SEHNR and CDR2 FQNEAQ (reference sequence). CDR3 length equals 16 residues. Trimming left V 7 bases short and J 0 bases short, with 16 bases between. The CDR3 sequence: CASIPGEELAKNIQYF. The CDR3 DNA reads TGTGCCAGCATTCCGGGGGAGGAGCTAGCCAAAAACATTCAGTACTTC.

The genes are TRBV9 and TRBJ2-1, with 8 bases aligning to TRBD1. Trimming at V came to 5 bases and at J to 4 bases, leaving 8 bases not matched to a gene. The CDR3 has 15 residues. In germline, CDR1 is SGDLS, CDR2 YYNGEE. DNA for the CDR3: TGTGCCAGCAGTGTGACAGGGGATCGGTACAATGAGCAGTTCTTC. Translated, it gives CASSVTGDRYNEQFF.

This chain connects TRBV28 to TRBJ1-4; D possibly corresponds to TRBD1 (6 bases). V was shortened by 4 bases and J by 3 bases, with 12 bases between the two germline ends. CDR3 size: 15 residues. Germline assignment: CDR1 MDHEN and CDR2 SYDVKM. The CDR3 loop reads CASSSGTLANEKLFF. In DNA form, the CDR3 reads TGTGCCAGCAGTTCTGGGACACTCGCTAATGAAAAACTGTTTTTT.

This clone occurred once. V is TRBV28 and J is TRBJ2-1; no clear D gene. CDR3 size: 11 residues. V lost 3 bases and J lost 8, with 5 bases in between. Germline values: CDR1 MDHEN, CDR2 SYDVKM. CDR3 in amino acids: CASSFHYEQFF. CDR3 nucleotides: TGTGCCAGCAGTTTTCACTATGAGCAGTTCTTC. The variable domain in full, with the rest retrieved from reference TRBV28 and TRBJ2-1, is DVKVTQSSRYLVKRTGEKVFLECVQDMDHENMFWYRQDPGLGLRLIYFSYDVKMKEKGDIPEGYSVSREKKERFSLILESASTNQTSMYLCASSFHYEQFFGPGTRLTVL.